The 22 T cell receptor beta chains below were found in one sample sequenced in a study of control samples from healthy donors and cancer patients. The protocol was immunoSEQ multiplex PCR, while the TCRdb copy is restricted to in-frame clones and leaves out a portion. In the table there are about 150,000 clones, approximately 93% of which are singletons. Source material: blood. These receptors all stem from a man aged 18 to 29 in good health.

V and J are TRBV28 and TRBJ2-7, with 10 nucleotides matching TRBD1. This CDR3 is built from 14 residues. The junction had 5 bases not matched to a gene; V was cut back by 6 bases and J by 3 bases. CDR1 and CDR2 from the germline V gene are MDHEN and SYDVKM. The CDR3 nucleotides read TGTGCCAGCAGCTCCCGGACAGGGGGCTACGAGCAGTACTTC. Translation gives CASSSRTGGYEQYF.

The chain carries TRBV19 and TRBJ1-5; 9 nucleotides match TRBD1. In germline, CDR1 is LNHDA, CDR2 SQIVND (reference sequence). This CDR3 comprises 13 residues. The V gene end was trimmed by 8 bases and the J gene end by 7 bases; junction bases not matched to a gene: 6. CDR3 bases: TGTGCCAGTTCGGACAGGGGCGGACAGCCCCAGCATTTT. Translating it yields CASSDRGGQPQHF.

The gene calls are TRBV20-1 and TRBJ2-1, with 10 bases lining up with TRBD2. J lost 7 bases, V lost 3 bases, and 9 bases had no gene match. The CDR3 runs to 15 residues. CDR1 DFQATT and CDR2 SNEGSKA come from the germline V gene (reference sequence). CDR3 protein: CSASFERGGKNEQFF. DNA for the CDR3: TGCAGTGCTAGTTTCGAGCGGGGGGGGAAAAATGAGCAGTTCTTC.

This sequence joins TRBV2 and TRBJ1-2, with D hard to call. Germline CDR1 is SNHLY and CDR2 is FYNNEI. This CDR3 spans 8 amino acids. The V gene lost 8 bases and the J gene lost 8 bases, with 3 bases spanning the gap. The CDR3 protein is CASGGYTF. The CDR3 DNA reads TGTGCCAGCGGAGGCTACACCTTC.

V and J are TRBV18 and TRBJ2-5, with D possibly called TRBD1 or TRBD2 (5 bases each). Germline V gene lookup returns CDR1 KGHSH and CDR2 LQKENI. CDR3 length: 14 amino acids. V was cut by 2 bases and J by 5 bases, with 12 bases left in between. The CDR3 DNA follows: TGTGCCAGCTCACCAGGGGACCCGACGGAGACCCAGTACTTC. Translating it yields CASSPGDPTETQYF.

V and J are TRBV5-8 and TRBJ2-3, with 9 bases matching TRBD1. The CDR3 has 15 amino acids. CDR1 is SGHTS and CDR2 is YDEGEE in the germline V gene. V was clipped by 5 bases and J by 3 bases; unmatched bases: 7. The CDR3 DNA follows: TGTGCCAGCAGTAAGGGACAGGGAACGACAGATACGCAGTATTTT. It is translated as CASSKGQGTTDTQYF. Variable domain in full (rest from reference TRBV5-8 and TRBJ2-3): EAGVTQSPTHLIKTRGQQATLRCSPISGHTSVYWYQQALGLGLQFLLWYDEGEERNRGNFPPRFSGRQFPNYSSELNVNALELEDSALYLCASSKGQGTTDTQYFGPGTRLTVL.

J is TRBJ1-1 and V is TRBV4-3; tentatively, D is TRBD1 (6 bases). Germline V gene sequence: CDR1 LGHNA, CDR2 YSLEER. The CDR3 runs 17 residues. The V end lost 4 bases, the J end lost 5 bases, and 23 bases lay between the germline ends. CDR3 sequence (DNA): TGCGCCAGCAGCCGGATGGGGGGGGCCGAATTAAGGACTGAAGCTTTCTTT. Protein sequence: CASSRMGGAELRTEAFF.

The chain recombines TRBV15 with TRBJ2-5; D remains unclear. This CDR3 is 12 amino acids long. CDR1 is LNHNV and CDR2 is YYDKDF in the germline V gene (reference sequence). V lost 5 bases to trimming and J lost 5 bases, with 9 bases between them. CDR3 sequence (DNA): TGTGCCACCAGCCGCTCATCCGAGACCCAGTACTTC. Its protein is CATSRSSETQYF.

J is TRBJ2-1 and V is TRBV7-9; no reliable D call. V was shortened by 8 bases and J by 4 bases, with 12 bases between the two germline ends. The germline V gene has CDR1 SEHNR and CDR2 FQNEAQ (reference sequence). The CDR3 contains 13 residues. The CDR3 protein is CASVPPIYNEQFF. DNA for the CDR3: TGTGCCAGCGTGCCCCCGATATACAATGAGCAGTTCTTC.

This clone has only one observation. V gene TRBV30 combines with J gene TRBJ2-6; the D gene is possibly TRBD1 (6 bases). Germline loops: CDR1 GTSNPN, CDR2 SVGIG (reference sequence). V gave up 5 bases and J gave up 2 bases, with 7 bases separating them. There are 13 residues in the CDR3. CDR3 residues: CAWEGAGANVLTF. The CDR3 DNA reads TGTGCCTGGGAGGGGGCTGGGGCCAACGTCCTGACTTTC.

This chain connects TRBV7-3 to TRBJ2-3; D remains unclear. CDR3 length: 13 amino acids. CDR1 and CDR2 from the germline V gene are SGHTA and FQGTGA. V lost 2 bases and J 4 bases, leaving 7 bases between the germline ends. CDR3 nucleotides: TGTGCCAGCAGCTTAGATGGCCCAGATACGCAGTATTTT. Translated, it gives CASSLDGPDTQYF.

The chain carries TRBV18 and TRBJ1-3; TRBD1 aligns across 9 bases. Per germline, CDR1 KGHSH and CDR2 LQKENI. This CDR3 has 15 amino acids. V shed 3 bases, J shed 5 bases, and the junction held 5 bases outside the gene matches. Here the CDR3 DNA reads TGTGCCAGCTCACCCGGACAGGGGAGAAGAAACACCATATATTTT. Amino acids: CASSPGQGRRNTIYF.

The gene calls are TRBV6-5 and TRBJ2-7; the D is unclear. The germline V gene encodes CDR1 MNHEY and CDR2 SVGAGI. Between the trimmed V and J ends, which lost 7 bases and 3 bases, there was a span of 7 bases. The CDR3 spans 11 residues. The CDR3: CASTVGYEQYF. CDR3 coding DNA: TGTGCCAGCACGGTAGGCTACGAGCAGTACTTC.

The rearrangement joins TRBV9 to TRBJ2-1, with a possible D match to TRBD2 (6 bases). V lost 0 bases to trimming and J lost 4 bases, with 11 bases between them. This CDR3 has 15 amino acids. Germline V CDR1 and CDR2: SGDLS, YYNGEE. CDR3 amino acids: CASSVELAEYNEQFF. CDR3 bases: TGTGCCAGCAGCGTAGAACTAGCAGAGTACAATGAGCAGTTCTTC.

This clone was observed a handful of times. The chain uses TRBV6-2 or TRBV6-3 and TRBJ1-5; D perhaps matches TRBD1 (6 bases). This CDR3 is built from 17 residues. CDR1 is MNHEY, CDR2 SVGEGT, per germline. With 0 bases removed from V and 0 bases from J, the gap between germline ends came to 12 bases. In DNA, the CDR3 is TGTGCCAGCAGTTACTCCTTGGGGGGCAATAGCAATCAGCCCCAGCATTTT. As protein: CASSYSLGGNSNQPQHF.

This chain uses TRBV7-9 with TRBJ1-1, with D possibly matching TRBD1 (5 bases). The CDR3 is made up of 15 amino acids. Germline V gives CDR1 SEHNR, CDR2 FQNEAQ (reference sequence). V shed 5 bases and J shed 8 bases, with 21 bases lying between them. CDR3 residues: CASSPPLSGIPEAFF. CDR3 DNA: TGTGCCAGCAGCCCCCCCCTCTCAGGGATACCCGAAGCTTTCTTT.

As DNA, the CDR3 is TGCGCCAGCAGCTTGGGACAGGGAAGGGGAGGTTCACCCCTCCACTTT. Its translation: CASSLGQGRGGSPLHF. This chain connects TRBV5-1 to TRBJ1-6, with TRBD1 matching over 7 bases. Germline V lookup: CDR1 SGHRS, CDR2 YFSETQ. V trimming: 0 bases; J trimming: 9 bases; junction bases outside the gene matches: 9. This CDR3 has 16 residues.

CDR3: CASSPFPRENTEAFF. CDR3 DNA sequence: TGCGCCAGCAGCCCCTTCCCCAGGGAGAACACTGAAGCTTTCTTT. The rearrangement uses TRBV5-1 and TRBJ1-1, with TRBD1 as a possible D gene (5 bases). The V end was cut by 4 bases, the J end by 1 base, with 14 bases between. Germline lookup yields CDR1 SGHRS and CDR2 YFSETQ. CDR3 size: 15 residues.

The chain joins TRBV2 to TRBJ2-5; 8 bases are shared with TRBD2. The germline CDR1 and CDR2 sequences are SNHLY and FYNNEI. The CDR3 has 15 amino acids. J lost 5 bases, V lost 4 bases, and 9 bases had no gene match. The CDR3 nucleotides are TGTGCCAGCAGTGTGGACGGGGGGGCGGTTGAGACCCAGTACTTC. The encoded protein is CASSVDGGAVETQYF.

The CDR3 is CASSVGVFNNQPQHF. CDR3 sequence (DNA): TGTGCCAGCAGCGTAGGGGTGTTTAATAATCAGCCCCAGCATTTT. The chain uses TRBV9 and TRBJ1-5; D gene unclear. CDR3 length: 15 residues. V lost 0 bases to trimming and J lost 4 bases, with 11 bases between them. The germline V gene has CDR1 SGDLS and CDR2 YYNGEE.

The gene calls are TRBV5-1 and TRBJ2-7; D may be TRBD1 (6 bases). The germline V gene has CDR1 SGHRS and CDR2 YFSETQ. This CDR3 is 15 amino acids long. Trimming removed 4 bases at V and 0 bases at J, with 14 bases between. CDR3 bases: TGCGCCAGCAGCAGGGACACTGATTTCTCCTACGAGCAGTACTTC. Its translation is CASSRDTDFSYEQYF.

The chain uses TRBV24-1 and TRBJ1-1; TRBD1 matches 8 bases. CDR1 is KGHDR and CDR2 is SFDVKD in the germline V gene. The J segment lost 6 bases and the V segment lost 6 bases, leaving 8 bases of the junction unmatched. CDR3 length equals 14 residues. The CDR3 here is CATSPGRGPPEAFF. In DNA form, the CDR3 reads TGTGCCACCAGTCCTGGCAGGGGGCCGCCTGAAGCTTTCTTT.